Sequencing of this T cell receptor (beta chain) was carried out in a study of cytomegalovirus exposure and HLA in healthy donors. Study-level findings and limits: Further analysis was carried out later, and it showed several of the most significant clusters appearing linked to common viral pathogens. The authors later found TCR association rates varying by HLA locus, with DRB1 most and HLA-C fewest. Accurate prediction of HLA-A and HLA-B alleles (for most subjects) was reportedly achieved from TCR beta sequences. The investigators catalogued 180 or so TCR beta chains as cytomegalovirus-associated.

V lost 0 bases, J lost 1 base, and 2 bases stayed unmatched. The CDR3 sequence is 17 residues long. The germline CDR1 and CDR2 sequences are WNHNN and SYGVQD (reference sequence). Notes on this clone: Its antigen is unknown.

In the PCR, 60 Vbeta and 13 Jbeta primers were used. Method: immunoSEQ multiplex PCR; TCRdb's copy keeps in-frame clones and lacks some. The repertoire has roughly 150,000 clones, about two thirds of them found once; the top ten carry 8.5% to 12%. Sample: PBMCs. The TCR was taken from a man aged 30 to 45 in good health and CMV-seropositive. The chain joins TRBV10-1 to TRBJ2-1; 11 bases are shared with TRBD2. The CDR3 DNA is TGCGCCAGCAGTGAGTCAACTAGCGGGAGTTCCTACAATGAGCAGTTCTTC. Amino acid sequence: CASSESTSGSSYNEQFF.